These 4 T cell receptor beta chains originate from one sample sequenced in a study of cytomegalovirus exposure and HLA in healthy donors. With 60 Vbeta and 13 Jbeta primers, the PCR was carried out. The data were produced by immunoSEQ multiplex PCR, yet TCRdb's version contains in-frame clones alone and is incomplete. This sample has about 150,000 clones, with 64% found just once. The sample consisted of PBMCs. The origin of the receptors is a woman younger than 45 in good health and CMV-seropositive.

V and J are TRBV7-7 and TRBJ2-6; D is perhaps TRBD2 (5 bases). This CDR3 is built from 22 residues. CDR1 SSHAT and CDR2 FNYEAQ come from the germline V gene (reference sequence). Trimming shortened V by 5 bases and J by 2 bases, and 31 bases separated the two germline ends. Written as DNA, the CDR3 is TGTGCCAGCAGCCACAGCGGAGTTTTCGGGGTTTTATTCCCCCCTGGGGCCAACGTCCTGACTTTC. It encodes CASSHSGVFGVLFPPGANVLTF.

This chain joins TRBV10-1 and TRBJ1-2, with D possibly TRBD1 on 5 matching bases. The CDR3 spans 15 residues. CDR1 is WNHNN and CDR2 is SYGVQD in the germline V gene (reference sequence). V shed 0 bases and J shed 4 bases, with 12 bases lying between them. Written as DNA, the CDR3 is TGCGCCAGCAGTGAGTCGAAGGCAGGGTCCTATGGCTACACCTTC. Protein sequence: CASSESKAGSYGYTF.

The chain's CDR3 is CASRGQGALGYTF. DNA of the CDR3: TGTGCCAGCAGAGGGCAGGGGGCGCTTGGCTACACCTTC. The J gene is TRBJ1-2, the V gene TRBV6-4, with 8 nucleotides matching TRBD1. Germline V gene data show CDR1 as MRHNA and CDR2 as SNTAGT. The CDR3 length is 13 residues. Losses at the gene ends were 6 bases for V and 7 bases for J; bases not matched to a gene: 7.

The chain joins TRBV7-9 to TRBJ2-5; a weak D match, TRBD2 (6 bases). This CDR3 has 17 residues. V dropped 1 base and J dropped 2 bases, with 17 bases sitting between them. CDR1 and CDR2 (germline): SEHNR, FQNEAQ (reference sequence). The CDR3, as DNA: TGTGCCAGCAGCTTAGTGCTCCGGGAGAAGGGGCAAGAGACCCAGTACTTC. As protein: CASSLVLREKGQETQYF. The full variable domain, its missing parts supplied by reference TRBV7-9 and TRBJ2-5, is DTGVSQNPRHKITKRGQNVTFRCDPISEHNRLYWYRQTLGQGPEFLTYFQNEAQLEKSRLLSDRFSAERPKGSFSTLEIQRTEQGDSAMYLCASSLVLREKGQETQYFGPGTRLLVL.